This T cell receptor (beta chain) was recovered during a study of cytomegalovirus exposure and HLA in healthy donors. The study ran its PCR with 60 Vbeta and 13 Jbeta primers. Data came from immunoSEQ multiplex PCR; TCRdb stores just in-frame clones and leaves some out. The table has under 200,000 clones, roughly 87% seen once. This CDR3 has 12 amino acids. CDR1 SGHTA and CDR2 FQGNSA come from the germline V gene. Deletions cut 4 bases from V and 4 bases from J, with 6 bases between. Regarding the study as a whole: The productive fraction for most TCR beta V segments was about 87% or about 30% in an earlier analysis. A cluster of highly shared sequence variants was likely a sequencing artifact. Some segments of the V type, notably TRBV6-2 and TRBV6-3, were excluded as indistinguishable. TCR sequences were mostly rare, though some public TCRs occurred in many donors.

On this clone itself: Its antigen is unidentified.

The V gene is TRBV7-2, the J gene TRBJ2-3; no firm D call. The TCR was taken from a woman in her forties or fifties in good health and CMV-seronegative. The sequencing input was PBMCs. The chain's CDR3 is CASSSFADTQYF. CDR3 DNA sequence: TGTGCCAGCAGCTCGTTTGCAGATACGCAGTATTTT.